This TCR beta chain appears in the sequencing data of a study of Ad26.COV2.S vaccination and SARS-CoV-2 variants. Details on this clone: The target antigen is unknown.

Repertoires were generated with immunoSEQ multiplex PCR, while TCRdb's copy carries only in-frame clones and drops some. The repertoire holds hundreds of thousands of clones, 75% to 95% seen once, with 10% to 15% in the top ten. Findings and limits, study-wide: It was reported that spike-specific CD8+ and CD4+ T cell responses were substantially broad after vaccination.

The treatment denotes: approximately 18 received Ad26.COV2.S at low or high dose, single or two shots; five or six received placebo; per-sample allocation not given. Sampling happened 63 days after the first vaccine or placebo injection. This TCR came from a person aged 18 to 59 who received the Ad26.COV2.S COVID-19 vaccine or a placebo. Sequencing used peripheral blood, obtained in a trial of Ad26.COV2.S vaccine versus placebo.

The CDR3 region has the DNA TGTGCCAGCTCATCCCGGGACAGCTATGGCTACACCTTC. This gives the protein CASSSRDSYGYTF. This chain links TRBV18 with TRBJ1-2; 7 bases match TRBD1. The V and J ends lost 5 bases and 4 bases, in that order; junction bases with no gene match: 4. This CDR3 has 13 amino acids. The germline gives CDR1 KGHSH, CDR2 LQKENI.